One and the same sample provided the 27 T cell receptor beta chains below, sequenced in a study of T-cell memory formation after mild COVID-19. TCRdb used MiXCR to reprocess the 5' RACE reads, holding one entry per CDR3 protein. Among approximately 450,000 distinct CDR3 sequences listed, about 20% were seen once. Sequenced: PBMCs or a T cell subset sorted from them (not recorded which). All receptors come from an adult woman who had mild COVID-19 (a few samples of this study predate the infection). Cell type and time point are not known.

The gene calls are TRBV6-5 and TRBJ1-4; TRBD1 matches at 8 bases. Germline values: CDR1 MNHEY, CDR2 SVGAGI. With V trimmed by 6 bases and J by 2 bases, 5 bases remained unmatched. The CDR3 extends over 15 amino acids. Here the CDR3 DNA reads TGTGCCAGCAGAGACAGGGGATCGACTAATGAAAAACTGTTTTTT. Encoded protein: CASRDRGSTNEKLFF.

This clonotype appeared many times. CDR3 amino acids: CSVEKNYGYTF. As DNA, the CDR3 is TGCAGCGTTGAGAAGAACTATGGCTACACCTTC. The V and J genes are TRBV29-1 and TRBJ1-2; D remains ambiguous. CDR3 length: 11 amino acids. The ends were cut back, 3 bases at V and 2 bases at J, with 4 bases in the middle. Germline CDR1 SQVTM, CDR2 ANQGSEA.

This clonotype was counted at least ten times. The chain uses TRBV12-5 and TRBJ2-2; 8 nucleotides match TRBD1. The V and J ends lost 2 bases and 5 bases, in that order; junction bases with no gene match: 7. Germline V gene sequence: CDR1 LGHNT, CDR2 FRNRAP. This CDR3 has 16 residues. CDR3 loop: CASGLRTGHVTGELFF. CDR3 nucleotide sequence: TGTGCTAGTGGTTTGCGGACAGGGCATGTTACCGGGGAGCTGTTTTTT.

The gene calls are TRBV5-5 and TRBJ2-3, with 13 bases lining up with TRBD2. Germline loops: CDR1 SGHKS, CDR2 YYEKEE (reference sequence). CDR3 length: 16 residues. V shed 5 bases, J shed 7 bases, and the junction held 10 bases outside the gene matches. The CDR3 coding sequence is TGTGCCAGCAGTTCCGGACTAGCGGGAGTGGATTATACGCAGTATTTT. Its translation: CASSSGLAGVDYTQYF.

The chain joins TRBV3-1 to TRBJ2-5, with 10 bases fitting TRBD2. Germline V lookup: CDR1 LGHDT, CDR2 YNNKEL (reference sequence). This CDR3 contains 15 residues. Trimming removed 6 bases from V and 1 base from J; junction bases left unmatched: 5. In nucleotides, the CDR3 is TGTGCCAGCAGAGATGGACTAGCGGTCCAAGAGACCCAGTACTTC. Protein: CASRDGLAVQETQYF.

The DNA for the CDR3 is TGCGCCAGCACTTACCAAGGGACTAGCGATTGGGGGGTCTACGAGCAGTACTTC. Translating it yields CASTYQGTSDWGVYEQYF. The chain is built from TRBV10-2 and TRBJ2-7; 10 nucleotides align to TRBD2. Trimming removed 7 bases from V and 3 bases from J; junction bases left unmatched: 18. The CDR3 totals 18 residues. Germline-derived CDR1 and CDR2 are WSHSY and SAAADI.

The rearrangement joins TRBV15 to TRBJ2-7; D tentatively reads TRBD1 or TRBD2 (5 bases each). CDR3 length: 16 amino acids. Germline V gene sequence: CDR1 LNHNV, CDR2 YYDKDF (reference sequence). V was trimmed by 1 base and J by 0 bases, leaving 13 bases between them. The CDR3 bases are TGTGCCACCAGCAGAGGTGGGACGATTGGCTCCTACGAGCAGTACTTC. This sequence encodes CATSRGGTIGSYEQYF.

There are a few counts of this clonotype. The chain has TRBV19 and TRBJ1-2; D possibly corresponds to TRBD1 (6 bases). There are 15 residues in the CDR3. Germline-derived CDR1 and CDR2 are LNHDA and SQIVND (reference sequence). V lost 5 bases and J 4 bases, leaving 17 bases between the germline ends. This CDR3 is CASSSSAGATYGYTF. DNA for the CDR3: TGTGCCAGTAGTTCCTCGGCAGGGGCGACCTATGGCTACACCTTC.

The chain joins TRBV7-3 to TRBJ1-1; D gene uncertain. The CDR3 consists of 13 residues. Germline assignment: CDR1 SGHTA and CDR2 FQGTGA. The V and J ends lost 3 bases and 1 base respectively, with 6 bases between them. CDR3 amino acids: CASSFSQNTEAFF. The CDR3 bases are TGTGCCAGCAGCTTTAGTCAGAACACTGAAGCTTTCTTT. The full variable domain, completed using reference TRBV7-3 and TRBJ1-1, is GAGVSQTPSNKVTEKGKYVELRCDPISGHTALYWYRQSLGQGPEFLIYFQGTGAADDSGLPNDRFFAVRPEGSVSTLKIQRTERGDSAVYLCASSFSQNTEAFFGQGTRLTVV.

This clonotype was seen a few times. This chain connects TRBV14 to TRBJ2-1; D is ambiguous. Trimming shortened V by 4 bases and J by 4 bases, and 8 bases separated the two germline ends. The CDR3 is 13 residues long. Germline V gives CDR1 SGHDN, CDR2 FVKESK. CDR3 protein: CASSPRWYNEQFF. Here the CDR3 DNA reads TGTGCCAGCAGCCCTCGTTGGTACAATGAGCAGTTCTTC.

This clonotype was seen a handful of times. This chain uses TRBV28 with TRBJ1-1, with D possibly matching TRBD1 (6 bases). The CDR3 contains 15 residues. The V and J ends lost 3 bases and 1 base respectively, with 12 bases between them. Germline CDR1 reads MDHEN; CDR2 reads SYDVKM. The CDR3 sequence is CASSLFGQKNTEAFF. CDR3 coding DNA: TGTGCCAGCAGTTTGTTCGGACAGAAGAACACTGAAGCTTTCTTT.

In this sample, this clonotype turned up a few times. The chain recombines TRBV6-2 or TRBV6-3 with TRBJ2-7, with TRBD2 matching over 8 bases. CDR1 is MNHEY, CDR2 SVGEGT, per germline. CDR3 length: 15 amino acids. The V segment lost 2 bases and the J segment 5 bases; nucleotides outside the gene matches: 8. As DNA, the CDR3 is TGTGCCAGCAGTTACGTAAGCGGGAGTTCCCACGAGCAGTACTTC. It specifies CASSYVSGSSHEQYF.

This clonotype has more than one count but fewer than ten. V gene TRBV7-9 combines with J gene TRBJ2-5; TRBD1 is a possible D gene (6 bases). Trimming stripped 5 bases from V and 0 bases from J, with 10 bases between. Germline V gene data show CDR1 as SEHNR and CDR2 as FQNEAQ (reference sequence). This CDR3 is 14 amino acids long. CDR3 DNA sequence: TGTGCCAGCAGCCCGGACAGCCACCAAGAGACCCAGTACTTC. This gives the protein CASSPDSHQETQYF.

This chain links TRBV6-5 with TRBJ1-5; TRBD1 is a possible D gene (5 bases). The CDR3 loop spans 16 amino acids. CDR1 and CDR2 (germline): MNHEY, SVGAGI. The V gene lost 5 bases and the J gene lost 0 bases, with 14 bases spanning the gap. The CDR3 DNA sequence: TGTGCCAGCAGTGCAGGGAATGACGGTAGCAATCAGCCCCAGCATTTT. It translates to CASSAGNDGSNQPQHF.

This clonotype was counted ten times or more. This chain links TRBV15 with TRBJ1-1; no clear D gene. CDR3 length equals 14 residues. The V gene's germline CDR1 is LNHNV and CDR2 YYDKDF (reference sequence). The V end lost 1 base, the J end lost 4 bases, and 10 bases lay between the germline ends. The CDR3 loop reads CATSRGGSATEAFF. The CDR3 coding sequence is TGTGCCACCAGCAGAGGTGGATCGGCCACTGAAGCTTTCTTT.

This clonotype was detected only a few times. The CDR3 spells CASSSPGTGHNEQFF. As DNA, the CDR3 is TGTGCCAGCAGTTCTCCCGGGACAGGCCACAATGAGCAGTTCTTC. This chain uses TRBV12-3 or TRBV12-4 with TRBJ2-1; 8 positions agree with TRBD1. This CDR3 has 15 residues. J was trimmed by 5 bases and V by 4 bases; bases with no gene match: 7.

This clonotype came up a few times. This rearrangement joins TRBV12-3 or TRBV12-4 to TRBJ2-3; 11 nucleotides align to TRBD2. This CDR3 contains 15 residues. Unmatched junction bases numbered 4, after V lost 4 bases and J lost 4 bases. CDR3 nucleotide sequence: TGTGCCAGCAGTTCTAGCGGGGGGCCGGCAGATACGCAGTATTTT. This encodes CASSSSGGPADTQYF.

J is TRBJ2-5 and V is TRBV5-1; 11 positions match TRBD1. The V gene end was trimmed by 0 bases and the J gene end by 4 bases; junction bases not matched to a gene: 5. The CDR3 extends over 16 amino acids. Germline V gives CDR1 SGHRS, CDR2 YFSETQ. CDR3 loop: CASSLGRTGGRETQYF. In DNA form, the CDR3 reads TGCGCCAGCAGCTTGGGTCGGACAGGGGGCCGAGAGACCCAGTACTTC.

The chain recombines TRBV6-6 with TRBJ1-1; a possible D gene is TRBD1 (6 bases). Trimming took off 8 bases at V and 2 bases at J, with 9 bases between the two ends. Germline lookup yields CDR1 MNHNY and CDR2 SVGAGI (reference sequence). The CDR3 has 12 residues. CDR3 nucleotides: TGTGCCAGCCGACAGGCAAACACTGAAGCTTTCTTT. Amino acids: CASRQANTEAFF.

The chain has TRBV12-3 or TRBV12-4 and TRBJ2-7, with 8 bases identical to TRBD1. V dropped 5 bases and J dropped 1; count of bases not matched to a gene: 4. The CDR3 sequence is 14 residues long. The DNA of the CDR3 is TGTGCCAGCAGTGTATGGACAGGGTCCTACGAGCAGTACTTC. As protein: CASSVWTGSYEQYF.

The chain is built from TRBV12-3 or TRBV12-4 and TRBJ2-6; D may be TRBD2 (6 bases). CDR3 length equals 16 residues. V was clipped by 5 bases and J by 3 bases, with 14 bases between them. The CDR3 DNA follows: TGTGCCAGCAGTCCTCGGGGGTTCGATGGGGCCAACGTCCTGACTTTC. This sequence encodes CASSPRGFDGANVLTF.

The chain combines TRBV11-2 with TRBJ2-1; a possible D gene is TRBD1 (6 bases). This CDR3 spans 16 amino acids. CDR1 and CDR2 (germline): SGHAT, FQNNGV. Trimming removed 0 bases from V and 6 bases from J, with 15 bases in between. The CDR3 loop is CASSLDPVTGGNEQFF. As DNA, the CDR3 is TGTGCCAGCAGCTTAGATCCGGTGACAGGCGGCAATGAGCAGTTCTTC.

This clonotype was counted a few times. This rearrangement joins TRBV27 to TRBJ2-7; the D gene could be TRBD1 or TRBD2 (5 bases each). Germline-derived CDR1 and CDR2 are MNHEY and SMNVEV (reference sequence). The CDR3 sequence is 12 residues long. Between the trimmed V and J ends, which lost 4 bases and 6 bases, there was a span of 10 bases. Here the CDR3 reads CASSYWGSEQYF. CDR3 in DNA: TGTGCCAGCAGTTACTGGGGGAGCGAGCAGTACTTC.

This chain links TRBV5-6 with TRBJ1-6, with 8 bases identical to TRBD1. Germline V gives CDR1 SGHDT, CDR2 YYEEEE. Trimming removed 5 bases from V and 6 bases from J; junction bases left unmatched: 4. The CDR3 is made up of 14 amino acids. The CDR3 DNA reads as TGTGCCAGCAGACGGGGACAGGTTAATTCACCCCTCCACTTT. Protein sequence: CASRRGQVNSPLHF.

This clonotype came up many times. The chain is built from TRBV5-1 and TRBJ1-2, with 8 bases matching TRBD1. The V and J ends lost 4 bases and 1 base, in that order; junction bases with no gene match: 3. Germline CDR1 reads SGHRS; CDR2 reads YFSETQ. The CDR3 spans 14 residues. The DNA for the CDR3 is TGCGCCAGCAGCCCGGGACAGGTTAACTATGGCTACACCTTC. Protein: CASSPGQVNYGYTF.

This clonotype was seen only a few times. This chain uses TRBV5-5 with TRBJ1-1; 9 nucleotides line up with TRBD1. J was trimmed by 4 bases and V by 2 bases; bases with no gene match: 12. The germline CDR1 and CDR2 sequences are SGHKS and YYEKEE (reference sequence). The CDR3 is 17 residues long. In DNA form, the CDR3 reads TGTGCCAGCAGCTTTTGGTATGGGGGACAGGGCCCCACTGAAGCTTTCTTT. It specifies CASSFWYGGQGPTEAFF.

The V and J genes are TRBV2 and TRBJ2-7, with D unclear. CDR1 is SNHLY and CDR2 is FYNNEI in the germline V gene. The ends were cut back, 1 base at V and 2 bases at J, with 9 bases in the middle. There are 14 residues in the CDR3. The CDR3: CASSEGQAPYEQYF. The DNA of the CDR3 is TGTGCCAGCAGTGAAGGGCAGGCTCCCTACGAGCAGTACTTC.